The TCR beta chain described here comes from a study of long-term antiretroviral therapy in people with HIV. Broader study findings: Samples were collected from the mid-2000s to the late 2010s under possibly less effective ART regimens. Post-ART samples showed increased diversity that remained below transplant donor control levels.

Germline CDR1 and CDR2: MGHRA and YSYEKL. V lost 1 base, J lost 6 bases, and 11 bases stayed unmatched. The CDR3 loop spans 16 amino acids. The sample holds a few counts of this clone. Its antigen is undetermined. The run of the v3.0 immunoSEQ assay was at survey level. Clones were read by immunoSEQ multiplex PCR, and TCRdb kept only the in-frame ones, dropping some. The sample shows about 25,000 clones, roughly nine tenths of them seen only once. Cryopreserved PBMC, at roughly 0.85-10 million per sample, were present before DNA extraction. The clonotype was recovered from a woman in her twenties or thirties with HIV. The chain uses TRBV4-1 and TRBJ1-2, with 7 bases matching TRBD1. The sequencing here drew on unsorted PBMCs, taken 1.9 years after starting antiretroviral therapy. The CDR3 DNA follows: TGCGCCAGCAGCCAAGCGGGAGGGGGCCTTAATGATGGCTACACCTTC. It encodes CASSQAGGGLNDGYTF.